Listed here are 30 T cell receptor beta chains from one sample, sequenced in a study of cytotoxic CD8 clonotypes in ibrutinib-treated CLL. Sequencing was performed with immunoSEQ multiplex PCR; in TCRdb, only in-frame clones are kept and a portion is missing. This sample yields 200,000 to 250,000 clones, of which over 65% are seen a single time; about 6.4% belongs to the top ten. The sequencing here drew on PBMCs, taken after 12 months of ibrutinib treatment. The receptors shown here come from a human donor with chronic lymphocytic leukemia.

A few counts support this clone. This chain uses TRBV7-9 with TRBJ1-2; 7 bases agree with TRBD1. The CDR3 spans 14 residues. V shed 2 bases and J 4 bases; nucleotides not matched to a gene: 4. The germline V gene encodes CDR1 SEHNR and CDR2 FQNEAQ (reference sequence). The CDR3 region has the DNA TGTGCCAGCAGCTTATTGGGACAGACCTATGGCTACACCTTC. Amino acids: CASSLLGQTYGYTF.

This clone appeared once. J is TRBJ2-7 and V is TRBV5-1; tentative D call: TRBD2 (5 bases). This CDR3 spans 14 amino acids. V lost 3 bases to trimming and J lost 0 bases, with 10 bases between them. In germline, CDR1 is SGHRS, CDR2 YFSETQ. The CDR3 loop is CASSSRGVSYEQYF. The CDR3 DNA follows: TGCGCCAGCAGCTCCCGGGGAGTCTCCTACGAGCAGTACTTC. Complete variable domain (other parts from reference TRBV5-1 and TRBJ2-7): KAGVTQTPRYLIKTRGQQVTLSCSPISGHRSVSWYQQTPGQGLQFLFEYFSETQRNKGNFPGRFSGRQFSNSRSEMNVSTLELGDSALYLCASSSRGVSYEQYFGPGTRLTVT.

J is TRBJ2-6 and V is TRBV19; no clear D gene. V lost 1 base, J lost 4 bases, and 5 bases lay in between. This CDR3 spans 14 amino acids. Germline V CDR1 and CDR2: LNHDA, SQIVND (reference sequence). In DNA, the CDR3 is TGTGCCAGTAGTATAGTTCTGGGGGCCAACGTCCTGACTTTC. This encodes CASSIVLGANVLTF.

This chain connects TRBV7-2 to TRBJ1-1; a weak D match, TRBD1 (6 bases). There are 14 residues in the CDR3. Germline loops: CDR1 SGHTA, CDR2 FQGNSA. With 1 base removed from V and 5 bases from J, the gap between germline ends came to 11 bases. The CDR3 protein is CASSLVSRGTEAFF. The CDR3 DNA reads as TGTGCCAGCAGCTTAGTGAGCAGGGGAACTGAAGCTTTCTTT.

The rearrangement links TRBV27 to TRBJ2-7; 11 bases agree with TRBD2. Germline V gene lookup returns CDR1 MNHEY and CDR2 SMNVEV (reference sequence). The CDR3 totals 14 residues. The trim removed 6 bases at V and 7 bases at J, leaving 8 bases unmatched. CDR3 nucleotide sequence: TGTGCCAGCAGGTTACTAGCGGGAGACCGGGAGCAGTACTTC. It translates to CASRLLAGDREQYF.

The gene calls are TRBV5-6 and TRBJ2-1; D possibly uses TRBD1 or TRBD2 (5 bases each). This CDR3 has 13 residues. The V gene's germline CDR1 is SGHDT and CDR2 YYEEEE. V gave up 4 bases and J gave up 5 bases, with 10 bases separating them. CDR3 amino acids: CASSPGTNNEQFF. CDR3 DNA sequence: TGTGCCAGCAGCCCCGGGACCAACAATGAGCAGTTCTTC. Together with reference TRBV5-6 and TRBJ2-1, the CDR3 gives the full variable domain: DAGVTQSPTHLIKTRGQQVTLRCSPKSGHDTVSWYQQALGQGPQFIFQYYEEEERQRGNFPDRFSGHQFPNYSSELNVNALLLGDSALYLCASSPGTNNEQFFGPGTRLTVL.

The gene calls are TRBV9 and TRBJ2-7; tentative D call: TRBD2 (6 bases). Germline CDR1 and CDR2: SGDLS and YYNGEE. The CDR3 has 16 residues. Trimming left V 3 bases short and J 1 base short, with 17 bases between. This CDR3 is CASSAGAGPVSYEQYF. CDR3 in DNA: TGTGCCAGCAGCGCCGGAGCGGGCCCCGTTTCCTACGAGCAGTACTTC.

The rearrangement links TRBV6-5 to TRBJ1-2; D unresolved. V was trimmed by 5 bases and J by 4 bases, leaving 14 bases between them. The CDR3 is made up of 14 amino acids. Germline V CDR1 and CDR2: MNHEY, SVGAGI. In DNA, the CDR3 is TGTGCCAGCAGTCTGACACAGACGAGCTATGGCTACACCTTC. It codes for CASSLTQTSYGYTF.

Only a few counts were recorded for this clone. The chain is built from TRBV7-2 and TRBJ1-2; D not certain. V lost 1 base to trimming and J lost 4 bases, with 10 bases between them. The germline V gene encodes CDR1 SGHTA and CDR2 FQGNSA. CDR3 length: 14 amino acids. CDR3: CASSLVWASYGYTF. In DNA form, the CDR3 reads TGTGCCAGCAGCTTAGTCTGGGCGAGCTATGGCTACACCTTC. Combining the CDR3 with reference TRBV7-2 and TRBJ1-2 gives the whole variable domain GAGVSQSPSNKVTEKGKDVELRCDPISGHTALYWYRQSLGQGLEFLIYFQGNSAPDKSGLPSDRFSAERTGGSVSTLTIQRTQQEDSAVYLCASSLVWASYGYTFGSGTRLTVV.

The rearrangement joins TRBV6-1 to TRBJ2-4; perhaps D is TRBD1 or TRBD2 (7 bases each). V lost 4 bases, J lost 8 bases, and 33 bases lay in between. CDR3 length: 20 amino acids. Germline V gene lookup returns CDR1 MNHNS and CDR2 SASEGT. This chain's CDR3 is CASSGEGADARGAGTDIQYF. CDR3 bases: TGTGCCAGCAGTGGAGAGGGGGCCGACGCCCGGGGGGCCGGAACGGACATTCAGTACTTC.

This rearrangement joins TRBV6-5 to TRBJ2-7; a possible D gene is TRBD2 (6 bases). There are 15 residues in the CDR3. Germline V gene lookup returns CDR1 MNHEY and CDR2 SVGAGI. Trimming took off 0 bases at V and 7 bases at J, with 16 bases between the two ends. CDR3 nucleotides: TGTGCCAGCAGTTACTCGATACTAGCTAGTTTGGAGCAGTACTTC. It is translated as CASSYSILASLEQYF.

The chain combines TRBV7-2 with TRBJ2-7; the match to TRBD2 covers 7 bases. J gave up 4 bases and V 1 base, and 4 bases lay outside the gene matches. This CDR3 contains 14 residues. The germline V gene encodes CDR1 SGHTA and CDR2 FQGNSA. DNA of the CDR3: TGTGCCAGCAGCTTAGGCGGGAGTCGGTACGAGCAGTACTTC. This sequence encodes CASSLGGSRYEQYF.

The chain has TRBV2 and TRBJ2-7, with TRBD2 identical over 7 bases. The germline V gene encodes CDR1 SNHLY and CDR2 FYNNEI. The ends lost 7 bases at V and 7 bases at J; junction bases unmatched: 10. The CDR3 consists of 13 residues. The CDR3 loop reads CASNEREGSEQYF. The CDR3 DNA sequence: TGTGCCAGCAACGAAAGGGAGGGGAGTGAGCAGTACTTC. Complete variable domain (other parts from reference TRBV2 and TRBJ2-7): EPEVTQTPSHQVTQMGQEVILRCVPISNHLYFYWYRQILGQKVEFLVSFYNNEISEKSEIFDDQFSVERPDGSNFTLKIRSTKLEDSAMYFCASNEREGSEQYFGPGTRLTVT.

The chain combines TRBV25-1 with TRBJ1-5; 9 bases align to TRBD1. The germline V gene encodes CDR1 MGHDK and CDR2 SYGVNS. This CDR3 has 17 residues. The V gene end was trimmed by 6 bases and the J gene end by 3 bases; junction bases not matched to a gene: 12. The CDR3 DNA sequence: TGTGCCAGCAGACCGGGACAGGGAATCTTTGACAATCAGCCCCAGCATTTT. This translates into CASRPGQGIFDNQPQHF.

This chain links TRBV9 with TRBJ1-2, with 9 bases aligning to TRBD1. The V gene's germline CDR1 is SGDLS and CDR2 YYNGEE. The CDR3 loop spans 16 amino acids. J was trimmed by 6 bases and V by 5 bases; bases with no gene match: 14. Here the CDR3 reads CASRNTPGQGVHGYTF. The CDR3 nucleotides read TGTGCCAGCAGAAACACCCCGGGACAGGGAGTCCATGGCTACACCTTC.

This clone occurred a few times. V and J are TRBV5-6 and TRBJ1-5; D not certain. Germline values: CDR1 SGHDT, CDR2 YYEEEE. The CDR3 extends over 15 amino acids. V was pared by 1 base and J by 0 bases, with 8 bases between. DNA of the CDR3: TGTGCCAGCAGCTTGAAACAGAGTAGCAATCAGCCCCAGCATTTT. Its protein product is CASSLKQSSNQPQHF.

The chain links TRBV9 to TRBJ2-3, with 9 bases identical to TRBD2. The CDR3 runs 16 residues. Germline-derived CDR1 and CDR2 are SGDLS and YYNGEE. The ends lost 3 bases at V and 4 bases at J; junction bases unmatched: 9. The CDR3, as DNA: TGTGCCAGCAGCGCCCATTCTGCGGGGGGGTCAGATACGCAGTATTTT. Translated, it gives CASSAHSAGGSDTQYF.

This chain connects TRBV27 to TRBJ1-2; D unclear. The CDR3 is 14 residues long. The V and J ends lost 1 base and 1 base respectively, with 7 bases between them. From germline, CDR1 is MNHEY and CDR2 SMNVEV (reference sequence). CDR3 in amino acids: CASSLFPNNYGYTF. The CDR3 coding sequence is TGTGCCAGCAGTTTATTTCCGAATAACTATGGCTACACCTTC.

The chain combines TRBV5-6 with TRBJ1-6; 10 bases are shared with TRBD1. Germline V gene sequence: CDR1 SGHDT, CDR2 YYEEEE. The CDR3 loop spans 14 amino acids. Trimming at V came to 3 bases and at J to 7 bases, leaving 1 base not matched to a gene. Here the CDR3 DNA reads TGTGCCAGCAGCTCGGACAGGGGGAATTCACCCCTCCACTTT. It is translated as CASSSDRGNSPLHF.

This clone has only one observation. The V call is TRBV9, the J call TRBJ1-1; D is perhaps TRBD1 (5 bases). Deletions cut 2 bases from V and 5 bases from J, with 13 bases between. CDR1 is SGDLS and CDR2 is YYNGEE in the germline V gene. The CDR3 loop spans 14 amino acids. The CDR3 DNA follows: TGTGCCAGCAGCGTCCAGGGTATTGGGACTGAAGCTTTCTTT. This sequence encodes CASSVQGIGTEAFF.

CDR3 protein: CASSARFYYGYTF. DNA for the CDR3: TGTGCCAGCAGTGCCCGGTTCTACTATGGCTACACCTTC. The rearrangement joins TRBV6-1 to TRBJ1-2; D gene uncertain. Germline CDR1 MNHNS, CDR2 SASEGT. The CDR3 is made up of 13 amino acids. V dropped 4 bases and J dropped 3 bases, with 9 bases sitting between them.

The chain joins TRBV5-1 to TRBJ2-7, with TRBD1 matching 10 bases. Trimming took 0 bases from V and 1 from J; bases not matched to a gene: 1. The germline gives CDR1 SGHRS, CDR2 YFSETQ. The CDR3 runs to 15 residues. CDR3 nucleotides: TGCGCCAGCAGCTTGGGACAGGGGGCATCCTACGAGCAGTACTTC. This sequence encodes CASSLGQGASYEQYF.

Turning to this clone: One end of the junction varies from germline; a read error may be responsible. The rearrangement joins TRBV7-2 to TRBJ2-5; TRBD2 matches at 7 bases. Per the germline V gene, CDR1 is SGHTA and CDR2 is FQGNSA. The CDR3 is made up of 12 amino acids. The CDR3 DNA follows: TGTGCCAGCAGCTCCACCGGGACTAAGTGGGACTTC. This gives the protein CASSSTGTKWDF.

V is TRBV5-6 and J is TRBJ2-1; 7 positions agree with TRBD2. V trimming: 0 bases; J trimming: 0 bases; junction bases outside the gene matches: 9. CDR3 length: 18 amino acids. In germline, CDR1 is SGHDT, CDR2 YYEEEE. The DNA for the CDR3 is TGTGCCAGCAGCTTGGGGGTTTTCGGCGGGAGCTCCTACAATGAGCAGTTCTTC. Translated, it gives CASSLGVFGGSSYNEQFF. Variable domain in full (rest from reference TRBV5-6 and TRBJ2-1): DAGVTQSPTHLIKTRGQQVTLRCSPKSGHDTVSWYQQALGQGPQFIFQYYEEEERQRGNFPDRFSGHQFPNYSSELNVNALLLGDSALYLCASSLGVFGGSSYNEQFFGPGTRLTVL.

This chain joins TRBV5-1 and TRBJ1-2; D unclear. Germline V gene sequence: CDR1 SGHRS, CDR2 YFSETQ. The V gene lost 4 bases and the J gene lost 4 bases, with 8 bases spanning the gap. This CDR3 has 12 amino acids. The chain's CDR3 is CASSAYRYGYTF. In DNA, the CDR3 is TGCGCCAGCAGCGCCTATCGCTATGGCTACACCTTC.

This clone was observed a handful of times. The V and J genes are TRBV6-6 and TRBJ1-2, with D possibly matching TRBD1 (6 bases). V shed 0 bases and J shed 6 bases, with 11 bases lying between them. CDR1 and CDR2 from the germline V gene are MNHNY and SVGAGI (reference sequence). This CDR3 comprises 14 residues. The CDR3 is CASSYSGGADGYTF. CDR3 sequence (DNA): TGTGCCAGCAGTTACTCCGGGGGGGCCGATGGCTACACCTTC.

The chain combines TRBV18 with TRBJ1-1, with no clear D. CDR1 is KGHSH and CDR2 is LQKENI in the germline V gene. The CDR3 extends over 15 amino acids. The V and J ends lost 1 base and 1 base respectively, with 10 bases between them. The CDR3 loop reads CASSPRVGQNTEAFF. CDR3 DNA: TGTGCCAGCTCACCACGGGTAGGTCAGAACACTGAAGCTTTCTTT.

This chain joins TRBV27 and TRBJ1-2; perhaps TRBD1 as D (6 bases). CDR1 is MNHEY, CDR2 SMNVEV, per germline (reference sequence). CDR3 length: 17 amino acids. V lost 4 bases and J lost 0, with 18 bases in between. The CDR3 sequence is CASSSHSSGEANYGYTF. The CDR3 DNA follows: TGTGCCAGCAGTTCACACAGTTCAGGGGAAGCTAACTATGGCTACACCTTC.

In DNA form, the CDR3 reads TGTGCCTGGAGTGTAACAGCCAACACTGAAGCTTTCTTT. Its translation is CAWSVTANTEAFF. This chain links TRBV30 with TRBJ1-1; D gene ambiguous. This CDR3 comprises 13 residues. The germline V gene encodes CDR1 GTSNPN and CDR2 SVGIG (reference sequence). The germline V and J ends were trimmed by 0 bases and 2 bases, with 7 bases remaining between them.

The chain uses TRBV18 and TRBJ2-7, with a tentative D call TRBD2 (5 bases). Germline V gene data show CDR1 as KGHSH and CDR2 as LQKENI. V was shortened by 1 base and J by 5 bases, with 9 bases between the two germline ends. The CDR3 is made up of 13 amino acids. CDR3 nucleotide sequence: TGTGCCAGCTCACCACGTTTAGCGAACGAGCAGTACTTC. Residues: CASSPRLANEQYF.